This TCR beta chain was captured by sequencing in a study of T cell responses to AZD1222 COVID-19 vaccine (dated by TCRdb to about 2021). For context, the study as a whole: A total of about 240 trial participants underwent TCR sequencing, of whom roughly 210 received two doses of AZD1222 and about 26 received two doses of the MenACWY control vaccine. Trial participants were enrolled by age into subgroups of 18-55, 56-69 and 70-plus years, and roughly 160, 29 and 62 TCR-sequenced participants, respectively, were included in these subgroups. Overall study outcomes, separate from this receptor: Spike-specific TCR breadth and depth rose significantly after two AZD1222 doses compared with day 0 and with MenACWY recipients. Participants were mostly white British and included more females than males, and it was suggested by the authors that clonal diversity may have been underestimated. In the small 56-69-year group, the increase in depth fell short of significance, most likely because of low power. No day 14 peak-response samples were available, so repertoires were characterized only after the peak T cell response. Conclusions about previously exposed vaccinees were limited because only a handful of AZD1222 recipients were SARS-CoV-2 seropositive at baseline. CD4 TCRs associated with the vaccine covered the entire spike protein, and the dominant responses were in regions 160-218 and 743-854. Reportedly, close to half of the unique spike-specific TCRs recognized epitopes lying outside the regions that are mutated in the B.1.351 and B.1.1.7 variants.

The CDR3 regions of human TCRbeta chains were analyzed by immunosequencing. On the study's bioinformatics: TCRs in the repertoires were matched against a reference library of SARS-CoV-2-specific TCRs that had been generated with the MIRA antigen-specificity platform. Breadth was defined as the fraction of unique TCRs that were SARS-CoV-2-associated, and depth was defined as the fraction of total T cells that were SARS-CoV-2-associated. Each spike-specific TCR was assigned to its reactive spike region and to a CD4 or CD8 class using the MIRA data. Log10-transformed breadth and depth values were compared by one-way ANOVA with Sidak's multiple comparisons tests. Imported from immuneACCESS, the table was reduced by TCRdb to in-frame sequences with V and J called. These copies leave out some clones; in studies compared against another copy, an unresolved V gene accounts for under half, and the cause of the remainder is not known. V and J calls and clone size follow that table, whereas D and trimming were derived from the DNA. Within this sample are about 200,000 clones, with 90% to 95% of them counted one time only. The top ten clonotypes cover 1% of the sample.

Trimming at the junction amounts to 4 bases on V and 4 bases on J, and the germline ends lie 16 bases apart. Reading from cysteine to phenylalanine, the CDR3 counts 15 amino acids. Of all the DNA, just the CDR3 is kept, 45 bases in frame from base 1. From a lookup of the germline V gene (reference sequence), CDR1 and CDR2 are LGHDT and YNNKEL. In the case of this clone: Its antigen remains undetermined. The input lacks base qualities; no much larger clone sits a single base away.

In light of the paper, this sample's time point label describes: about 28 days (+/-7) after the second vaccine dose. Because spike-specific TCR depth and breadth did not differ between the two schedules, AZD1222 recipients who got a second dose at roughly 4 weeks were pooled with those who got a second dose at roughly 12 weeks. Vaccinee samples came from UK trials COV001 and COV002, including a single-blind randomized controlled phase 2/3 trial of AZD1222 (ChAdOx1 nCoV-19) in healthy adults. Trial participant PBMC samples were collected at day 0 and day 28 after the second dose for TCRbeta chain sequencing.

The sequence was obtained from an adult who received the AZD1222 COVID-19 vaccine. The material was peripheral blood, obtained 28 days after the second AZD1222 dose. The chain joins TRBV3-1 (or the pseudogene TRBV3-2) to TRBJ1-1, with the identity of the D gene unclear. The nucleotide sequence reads TGTGCCAGCAGCCCACGAATGGCGAGGAGCACTGAAGCTTTCTTT. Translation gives CASSPRMARSTEAFF.